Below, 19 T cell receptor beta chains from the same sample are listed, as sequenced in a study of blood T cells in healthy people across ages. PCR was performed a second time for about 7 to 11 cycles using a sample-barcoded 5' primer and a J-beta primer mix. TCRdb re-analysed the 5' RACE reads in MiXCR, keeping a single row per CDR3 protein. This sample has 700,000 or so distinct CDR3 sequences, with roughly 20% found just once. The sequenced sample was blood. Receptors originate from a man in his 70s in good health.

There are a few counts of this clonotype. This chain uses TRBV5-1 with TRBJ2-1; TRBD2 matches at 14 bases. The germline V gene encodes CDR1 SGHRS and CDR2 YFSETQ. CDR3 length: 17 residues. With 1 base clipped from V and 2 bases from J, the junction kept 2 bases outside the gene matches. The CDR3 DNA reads TGCGCCAGCAGCTTGCCGGGACTAGCGGGAGCCTACAATGAGCAGTTCTTC. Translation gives CASSLPGLAGAYNEQFF.

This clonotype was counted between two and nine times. In DNA form, the CDR3 reads TGCAGCGCTATGACTAGCGGGAGCGAGCAGTACGTC. Its translation: CSAMTSGSEQYV. This chain joins TRBV29-1 and TRBJ2-7, with 12 bases that match TRBD2. CDR1 and CDR2 from the germline V gene are SQVTM and ANQGSEA. CDR3 size: 12 residues. J gave up 6 bases and V 7 bases, and 4 bases lay outside the gene matches.

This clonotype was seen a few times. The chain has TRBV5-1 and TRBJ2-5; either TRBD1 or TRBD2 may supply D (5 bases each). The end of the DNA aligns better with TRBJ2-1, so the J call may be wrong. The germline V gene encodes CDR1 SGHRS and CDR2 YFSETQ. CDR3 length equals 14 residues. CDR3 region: CASSPRADNNEQFF. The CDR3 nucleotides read TGCGCCAGCAGCCCGAGGGCGGACAACAATGAGCAGTTCTTC.

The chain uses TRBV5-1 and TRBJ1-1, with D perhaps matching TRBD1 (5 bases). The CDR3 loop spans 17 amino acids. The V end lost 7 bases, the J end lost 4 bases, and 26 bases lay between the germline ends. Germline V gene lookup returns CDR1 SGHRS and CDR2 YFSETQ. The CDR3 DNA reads TGCGCCAGCTTCTTATTCCCGGGACGGATACCGCTCACTGAAGCTTTCTTT. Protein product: CASFLFPGRIPLTEAFF.

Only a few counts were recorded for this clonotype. The CDR3 nucleotides read TGTGCCAGCAGTTTATCAACTAGTGTAAACAATGAGCAGTTCTTC. Translated, it gives CASSLSTSVNNEQFF. The chain is built from TRBV28 and TRBJ2-1; tentatively, D is TRBD2 (5 bases). This CDR3 is built from 15 residues. The ends were cut back, 1 base at V and 5 bases at J, with 12 bases in the middle. CDR1 and CDR2 (germline): MDHEN, SYDVKM.

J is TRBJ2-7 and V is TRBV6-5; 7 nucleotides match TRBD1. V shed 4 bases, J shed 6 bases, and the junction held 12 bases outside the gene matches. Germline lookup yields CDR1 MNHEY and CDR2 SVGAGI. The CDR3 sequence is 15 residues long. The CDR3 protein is CASSFTSGQRGEQYF. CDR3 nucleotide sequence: TGTGCCAGCAGTTTCACCTCGGGACAGAGAGGCGAGCAGTACTTC.

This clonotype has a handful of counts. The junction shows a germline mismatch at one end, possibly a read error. The CDR3 spells CASSPPSGSYFF. The CDR3 nucleotides read TGCGCCAGCAGCCCGCCCAGCGGGAGCTACTTCTTC. V and J are TRBV4-1 and TRBJ2-5; 8 bases map to TRBD2. There are 12 residues in the CDR3. Germline CDR1 MGHRA, CDR2 YSYEKL.

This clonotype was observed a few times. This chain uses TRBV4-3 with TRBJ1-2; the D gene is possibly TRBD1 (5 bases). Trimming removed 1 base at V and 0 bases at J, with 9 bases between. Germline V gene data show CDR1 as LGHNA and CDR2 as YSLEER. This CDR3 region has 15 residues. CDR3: CASSQVRGPNYGYTF. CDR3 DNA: TGCGCCAGCAGCCAAGTGCGGGGACCTAACTATGGCTACACCTTC.

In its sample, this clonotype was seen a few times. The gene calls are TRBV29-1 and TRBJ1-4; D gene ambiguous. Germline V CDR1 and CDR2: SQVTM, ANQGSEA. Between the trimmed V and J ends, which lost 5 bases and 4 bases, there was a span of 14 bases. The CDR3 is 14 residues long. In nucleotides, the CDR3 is TGCAGCGTTATTATCGGGCTAAATAATGAAAAACTGTTTTTT. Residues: CSVIIGLNNEKLFF.

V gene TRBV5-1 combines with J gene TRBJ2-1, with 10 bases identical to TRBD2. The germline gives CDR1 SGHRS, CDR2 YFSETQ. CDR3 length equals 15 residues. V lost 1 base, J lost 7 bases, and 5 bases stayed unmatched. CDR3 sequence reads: CASSLRAGGINEQFF. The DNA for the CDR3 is TGCGCCAGCAGCTTGCGAGCGGGGGGGATAAATGAGCAGTTCTTC.

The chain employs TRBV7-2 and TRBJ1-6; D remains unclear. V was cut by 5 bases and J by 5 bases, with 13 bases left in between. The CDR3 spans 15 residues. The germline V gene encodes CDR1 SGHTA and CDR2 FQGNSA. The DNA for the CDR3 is TGTGCCAGCAGCCCTCTAGGGTTGGATAATTCACCCCTCCACTTT. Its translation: CASSPLGLDNSPLHF.

The CDR3 coding sequence is TGTGCCAGCAGTCAACCCTCTCGGTCGGCGAACACCGGGGAGCTGTTTTTT. It translates to CASSQPSRSANTGELFF. The gene calls are TRBV12-3 or TRBV12-4 and TRBJ2-2; D unclear. Trimming took off 5 bases at V and 0 bases at J, with 16 bases between the two ends. CDR3 size: 17 residues.

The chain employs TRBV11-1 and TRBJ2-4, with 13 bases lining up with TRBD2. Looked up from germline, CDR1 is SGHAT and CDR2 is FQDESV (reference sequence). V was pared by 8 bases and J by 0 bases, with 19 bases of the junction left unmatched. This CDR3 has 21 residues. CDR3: CASGNLLGTSGEKLAKNIQYF. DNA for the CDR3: TGTGCCAGCGGCAATCTCTTAGGGACTAGCGGGGAGAAACTAGCCAAAAACATTCAGTACTTC.

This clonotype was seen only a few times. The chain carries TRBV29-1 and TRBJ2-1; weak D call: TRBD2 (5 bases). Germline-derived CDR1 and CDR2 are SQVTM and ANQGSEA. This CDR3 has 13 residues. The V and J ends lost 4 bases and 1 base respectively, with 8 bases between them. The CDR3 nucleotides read TGCAGCGTTGTTGAGGGTTCCTACAATGAGCAGTTCTTC. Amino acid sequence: CSVVEGSYNEQFF.

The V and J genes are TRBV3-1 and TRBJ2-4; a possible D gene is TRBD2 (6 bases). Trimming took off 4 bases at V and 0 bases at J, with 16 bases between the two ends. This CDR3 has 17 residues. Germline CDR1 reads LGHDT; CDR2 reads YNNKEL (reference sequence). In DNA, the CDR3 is TGTGCCAGCAGCCCTTCGGGACTGCTACTAGCCAAAAACATTCAGTACTTC. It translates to CASSPSGLLLAKNIQYF. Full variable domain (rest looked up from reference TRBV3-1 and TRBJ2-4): DTAVSQTPKYLVTQMGNDKSIKCEQNLGHDTMYWYKQDSKKFLKIMFSYNNKELIINETVPNRFSPKSPDKAHLNLHINSLELGDSAVYFCASSPSGLLLAKNIQYFGAGTRLSVL.

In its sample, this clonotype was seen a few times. The CDR3: CASSFRSEQYF. The CDR3 DNA sequence: TGTGCCAGCAGTTTCCGGAGCGAGCAGTACTTC. V gene TRBV12-3 or TRBV12-4 combines with J gene TRBJ2-7; no definite D call. V was pared by 3 bases and J by 6 bases, with 6 bases between. The CDR3 totals 11 residues.

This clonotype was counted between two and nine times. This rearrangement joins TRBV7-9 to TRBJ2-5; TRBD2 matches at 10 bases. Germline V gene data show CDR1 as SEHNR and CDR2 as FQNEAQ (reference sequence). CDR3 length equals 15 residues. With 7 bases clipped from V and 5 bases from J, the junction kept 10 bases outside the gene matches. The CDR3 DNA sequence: TGTGCCAGCACCATACTAGCGGGGATAGGTGAGACCCAGTACTTC. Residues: CASTILAGIGETQYF.

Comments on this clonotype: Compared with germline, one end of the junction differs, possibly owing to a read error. The CDR3 DNA is TGTACCAGCAGTCCGAATAAGGTAGCGGGGGCAAATGAGCAGTTCTTC. Encoded protein: CTSSPNKVAGANEQFF. This sequence joins TRBV25-1 and TRBJ2-1; 9 bases are a match to TRBD2. Germline-derived CDR1 and CDR2 are MGHDK and SYGVNS. The CDR3 runs to 16 residues.

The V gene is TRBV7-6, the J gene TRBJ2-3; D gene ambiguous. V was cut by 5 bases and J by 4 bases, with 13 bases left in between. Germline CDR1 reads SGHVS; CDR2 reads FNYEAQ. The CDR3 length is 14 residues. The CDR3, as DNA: TGTGCCAGCAGCCCCCCAAGTAGTCCAGATACGCAGTATTTT. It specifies CASSPPSSPDTQYF. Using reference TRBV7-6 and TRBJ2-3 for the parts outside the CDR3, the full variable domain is GAGVSQSPRYKVTKRGQDVALRCDPISGHVSLYWYRQALGQGPEFLTYFNYEAQQDKSGLPNDRFSAERPEGSISTLTIQRTEQRDSAMYRCASSPPSSPDTQYFGPGTRLTVL.